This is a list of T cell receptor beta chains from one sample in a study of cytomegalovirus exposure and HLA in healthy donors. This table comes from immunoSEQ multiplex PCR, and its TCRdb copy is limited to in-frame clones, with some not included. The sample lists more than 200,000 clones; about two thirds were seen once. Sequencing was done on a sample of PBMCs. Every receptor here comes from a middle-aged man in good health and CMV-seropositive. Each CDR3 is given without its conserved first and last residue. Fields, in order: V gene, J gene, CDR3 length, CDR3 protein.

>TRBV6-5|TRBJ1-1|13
ASSYSSSGGTEAF
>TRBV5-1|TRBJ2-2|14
ASSLGDRGNTGELF
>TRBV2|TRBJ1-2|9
ASMEYFGYT
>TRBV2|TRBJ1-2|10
ASTLQNYGYT
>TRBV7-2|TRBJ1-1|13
ASSLGQGANTEAF
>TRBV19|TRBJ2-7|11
ASSTPGGYEQY
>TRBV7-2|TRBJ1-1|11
ASSLESVTEAF
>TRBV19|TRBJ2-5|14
ASSVSSGGAQETQY
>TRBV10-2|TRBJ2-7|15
ASSESQSGELPYEQY
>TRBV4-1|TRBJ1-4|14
ASSQGTGGAEEKLF
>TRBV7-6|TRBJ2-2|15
ASSWSTSGGSVGELF
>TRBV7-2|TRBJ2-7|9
ASRESREQY
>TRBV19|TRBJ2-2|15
ASSYSPDRTNTGELF
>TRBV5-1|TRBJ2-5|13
ASSLSGGPGETQY
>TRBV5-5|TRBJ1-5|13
ASSLQGYSNQPQH
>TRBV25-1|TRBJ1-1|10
ASSKGDTEAF
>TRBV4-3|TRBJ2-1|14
ASSQDLRQGGNEQF
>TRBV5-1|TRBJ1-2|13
ASSLTNRENYGYT
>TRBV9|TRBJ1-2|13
ASSFRDREAYGYT
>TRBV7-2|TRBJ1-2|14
ASSLSAADTTEGYT
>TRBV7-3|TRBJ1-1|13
ASSSTGPMNTEAF
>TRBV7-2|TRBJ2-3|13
ASSQGPGNTDTQY
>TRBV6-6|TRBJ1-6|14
ASSYSKPSYNSPLH
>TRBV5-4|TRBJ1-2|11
ASSLNREYGYT
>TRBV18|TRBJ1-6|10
ASSPGEKPLH
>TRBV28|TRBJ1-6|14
ASSLLSLEPNSPLH
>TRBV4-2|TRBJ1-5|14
ASSGGRGVSNQPQH
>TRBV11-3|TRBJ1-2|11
ASSLARTGRDT
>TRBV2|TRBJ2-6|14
ASSGGRTSGANVLT
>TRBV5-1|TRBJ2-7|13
ASSLDGGGAYEQY
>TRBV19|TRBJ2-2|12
ASSLAGGTGELF
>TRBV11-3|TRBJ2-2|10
ASSTDSGELF
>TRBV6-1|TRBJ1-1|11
ATAVVRDTEAF
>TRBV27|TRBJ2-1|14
ASSLLSGGLYNEQF
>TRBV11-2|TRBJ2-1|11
ASTRVTSNEQF
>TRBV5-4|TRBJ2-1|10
ASSLQWSEQF
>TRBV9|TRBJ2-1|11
ASSGGGSNEQF
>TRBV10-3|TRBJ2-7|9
AIGQNYEQY
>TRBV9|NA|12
ASSFGTGGYEQY
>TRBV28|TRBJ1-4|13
ASSSRRTGAEKLF
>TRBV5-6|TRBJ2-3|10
ASSFWLGTQY
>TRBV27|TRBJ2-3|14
ASSLSRAGVTDTQY
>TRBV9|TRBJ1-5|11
ASSVSGNQPQH
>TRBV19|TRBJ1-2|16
ASSNGPSLSDREHGYT
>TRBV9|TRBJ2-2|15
ASSASLRTGNTGELF
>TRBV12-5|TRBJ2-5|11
ASGDRGPETQY
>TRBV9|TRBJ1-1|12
ASSVAGGGSEAF
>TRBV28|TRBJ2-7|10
ASRTGHYEQY
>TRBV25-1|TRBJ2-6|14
ASSPSDRSGANVLT
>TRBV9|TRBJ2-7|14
ASSVSSGGAVGEQY
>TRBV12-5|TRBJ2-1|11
ASVPAGNNEQF
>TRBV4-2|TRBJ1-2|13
ASSQELDSYYGYT
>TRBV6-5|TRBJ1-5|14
ASSSQDPGANQPQH
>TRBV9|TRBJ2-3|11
ASSVAWPDTQY
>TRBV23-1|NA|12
ASGDTSPSYEQY
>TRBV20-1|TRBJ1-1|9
SAAAGTEAF
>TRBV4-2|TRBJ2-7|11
ASSQASSGEQY